The rows below give T cell receptor beta chains drawn from one sample of a study of blood T cell repertoires in COVID-19. Generated by immunoSEQ multiplex PCR, the TCRdb table keeps only in-frame clones and is missing some. This table holds a few hundred thousand clones, 84% found once. Sequencing was done on a sample of PBMCs or T cells enriched from blood (not recorded which). Receptor source: a woman between 40 and 55 years old who had recovered from COVID-19. Each CDR3 is given without its conserved first and last residue. The D gene is left open where the match is weak. The size field is filled for only some rows; it gives once, few, many or a size class.

J	size	D	V	CDR3
TRBJ1-3	.	.	TRBV7-6	ASRRDPSSGNTIY
TRBJ2-3	.	TRBD2	TRBV18	ASSPVSGRADTQY
TRBJ2-3	.	TRBD2	TRBV28	ASSSRAGPTDTQY
TRBJ2-1	once	TRBD1	TRBV5-1	ASSLFSTGASYNEQF
TRBJ2-1	.	.	TRBV29-1	SAWESTYNEQF
TRBJ2-1	.	TRBD2	TRBV11-3	ASSSSTSWTEQF
TRBJ1-2	.	TRBD1	TRBV11-2	ASSRPAGQALSNYGYT
TRBJ1-5	.	.	TRBV5-5	ASSLSLGRGNQPQH
TRBJ1-5	.	.	TRBV5-1	ASSLEGVSNQPQH
TRBJ2-1	.	TRBD2	TRBV7-2	ASSLAPRGLDYEQF
TRBJ2-1	few	TRBD2	TRBV28	ASSSLPGTSGNLGEQF
TRBJ1-2	once	.	TRBV19	ASSIQGREEGGYT
TRBJ2-6	.	.	TRBV19	ASSTGYSGANVLT
TRBJ1-1	.	.	TRBV7-6	ASSRTANTEAF
TRBJ2-1	.	TRBD1	TRBV24-1	ATSRAGQGKYNEQF
TRBJ1-4	.	.	TRBV6-5	ASSYRGGRTSEKLF
TRBJ1-1	.	.	TRBV7-9	ASSHRFSGNTEAF
TRBJ1-6	.	TRBD1	TRBV5-4	ASSQRTGDNSPLH
TRBJ1-1	.	.	TRBV29-1	SVEAGGMEAF
TRBJ1-5	.	TRBD1	TRBV4-1	ASSQTGTGSLYSNQPQH
TRBJ1-1	.	.	TRBV14	ATGASLWEAF
TRBJ2-1	.	.	TRBV11-3	ASSLSPDQEAHNEQF
TRBJ1-2	.	TRBD1	TRBV27	ASRRTGYYVGYT
TRBJ2-2	.	TRBD1	TRBV24-1	ATSETNRGNTGELF
TRBJ2-3	.	TRBD1	TRBV4-1	ASGGQGVTDTQY
TRBJ2-1	.	TRBD2	TRBV28	ASSLRDYSYNEQF
TRBJ2-2	few	.	TRBV18	ASSLEVTGELF
TRBJ1-2	.	.	TRBV19	ASLPQGHFNYGYT
TRBJ1-1	.	.	TRBV4-1	ASSPGHPNTEAF
TRBJ2-1	.	TRBD2	TRBV3-1/TRBV3-2	ASSQAGGSNEQF
TRBJ2-1	.	TRBD2	TRBV5-1	ASSVLGTMQF
TRBJ1-1	.	.	TRBV5-1	ASSLSGAGTEAF
TRBJ2-1	.	TRBD2	TRBV11-3	ASSPRLAGRSGEQF
TRBJ2-3	.	.	TRBV7-8	ASSLKRLSTDTQY
TRBJ2-2	.	.	TRBV19	ASYFTGLANTGELF
TRBJ2-7	.	TRBD2	TRBV7-3	ASSHGSGPTYEQY
TRBJ1-4	.	.	TRBV7-2	ASSPVQDNEKLF
TRBJ2-1	.	TRBD1	TRBV7-9	ASSELGTVYNEQF
TRBJ1-3	.	.	TRBV10-2	ASSTPGFSGNTIY
TRBJ1-3	.	TRBD1	TRBV9	ASSAIGGTGGSGNTIY
TRBJ2-1	.	TRBD1	TRBV7-2	ASSHTWGQGASEQF
TRBJ1-1	.	.	TRBV6-5	ASSYRGRNTEAF
TRBJ2-3	.	.	TRBV4-3	ASSQTAGHPTDTQY
TRBJ2-3	.	TRBD2	TRBV30	AWTAGTSGPDTQY
TRBJ1-2	.	.	TRBV14	ASSQEFKGAYGYT